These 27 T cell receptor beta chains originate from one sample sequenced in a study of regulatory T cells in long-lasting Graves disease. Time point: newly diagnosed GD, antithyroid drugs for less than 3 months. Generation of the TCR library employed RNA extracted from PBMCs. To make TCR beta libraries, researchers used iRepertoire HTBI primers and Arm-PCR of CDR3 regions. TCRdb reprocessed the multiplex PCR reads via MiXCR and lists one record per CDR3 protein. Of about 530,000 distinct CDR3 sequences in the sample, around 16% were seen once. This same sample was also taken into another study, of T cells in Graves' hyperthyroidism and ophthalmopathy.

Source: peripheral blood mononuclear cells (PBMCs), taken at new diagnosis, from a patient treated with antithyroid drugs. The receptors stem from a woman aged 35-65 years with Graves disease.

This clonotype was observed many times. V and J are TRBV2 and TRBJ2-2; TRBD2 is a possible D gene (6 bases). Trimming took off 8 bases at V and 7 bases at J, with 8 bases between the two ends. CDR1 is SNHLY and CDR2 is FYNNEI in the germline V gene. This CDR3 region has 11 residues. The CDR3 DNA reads TGTGCCAGCGGAGGGCTCGGGGAGCTGTTTTTT. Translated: CASGGLGELFF.

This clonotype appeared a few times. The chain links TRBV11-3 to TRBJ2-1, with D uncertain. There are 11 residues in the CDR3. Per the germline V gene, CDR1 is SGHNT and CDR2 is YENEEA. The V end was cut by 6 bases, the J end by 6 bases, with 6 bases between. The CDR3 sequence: CASSALNEQFF. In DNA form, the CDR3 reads TGTGCCAGCAGTGCACTCAATGAGCAGTTCTTC.

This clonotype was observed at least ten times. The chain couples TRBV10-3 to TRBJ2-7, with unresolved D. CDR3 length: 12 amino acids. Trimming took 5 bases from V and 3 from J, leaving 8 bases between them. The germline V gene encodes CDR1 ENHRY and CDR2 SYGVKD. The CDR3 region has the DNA TGTGCCATCAGTACACACGACTACGAGCAGTACTTC. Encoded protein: CAISTHDYEQYF.

CDR3 in DNA: TGTGCCAGCAGCCCGGCGGGGACAGACTACTACAATGAGCAGTTCTTC. Residues: CASSPAGTDYYNEQFF. The rearrangement joins TRBV5-6 to TRBJ2-1; weak D call: TRBD1 (7 bases). This CDR3 is built from 16 residues. Trimming stripped 4 bases from V and 3 bases from J, with 17 bases between. From germline, CDR1 is SGHDT and CDR2 YYEEEE.

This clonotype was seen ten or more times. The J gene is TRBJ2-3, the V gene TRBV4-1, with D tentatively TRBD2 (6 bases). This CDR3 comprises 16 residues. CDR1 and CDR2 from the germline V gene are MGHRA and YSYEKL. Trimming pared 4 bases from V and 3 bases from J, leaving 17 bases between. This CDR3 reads CASSPRWPGRTDTQYF. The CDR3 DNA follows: TGCGCCAGCAGCCCTAGATGGCCAGGGAGGACAGATACGCAGTATTTT.

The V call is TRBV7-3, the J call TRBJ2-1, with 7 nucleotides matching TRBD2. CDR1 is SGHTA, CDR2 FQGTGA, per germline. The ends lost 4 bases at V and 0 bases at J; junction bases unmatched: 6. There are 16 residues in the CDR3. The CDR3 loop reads CASSSVPGGSYNEQFF. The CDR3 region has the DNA TGTGCCAGCAGCTCGGTCCCGGGGGGCTCCTACAATGAGCAGTTCTTC.

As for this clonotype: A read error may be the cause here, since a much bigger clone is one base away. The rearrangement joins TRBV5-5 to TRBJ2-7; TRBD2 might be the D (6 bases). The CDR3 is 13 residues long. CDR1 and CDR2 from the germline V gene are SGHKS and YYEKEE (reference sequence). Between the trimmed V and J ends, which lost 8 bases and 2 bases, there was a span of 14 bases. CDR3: CASQEAGPYEQYF. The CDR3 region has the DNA TGTGCCAGTCAGGAAGCGGGTCCCTACGAGCAGTACTTC.

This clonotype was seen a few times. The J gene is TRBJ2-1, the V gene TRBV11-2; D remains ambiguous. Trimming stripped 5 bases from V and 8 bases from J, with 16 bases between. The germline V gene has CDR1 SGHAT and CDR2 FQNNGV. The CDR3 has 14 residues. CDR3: CASSLPNYYDEQFF. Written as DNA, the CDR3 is TGTGCCAGCAGCCTCCCTAACTATTACGATGAGCAGTTCTTC.

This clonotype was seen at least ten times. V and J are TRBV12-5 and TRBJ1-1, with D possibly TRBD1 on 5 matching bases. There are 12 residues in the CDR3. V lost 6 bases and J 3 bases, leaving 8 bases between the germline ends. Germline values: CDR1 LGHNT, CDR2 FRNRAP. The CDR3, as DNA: TGTGCTAGTGGCAGGGTTTACACTGAAGCTTTCTTT. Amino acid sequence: CASGRVYTEAFF.

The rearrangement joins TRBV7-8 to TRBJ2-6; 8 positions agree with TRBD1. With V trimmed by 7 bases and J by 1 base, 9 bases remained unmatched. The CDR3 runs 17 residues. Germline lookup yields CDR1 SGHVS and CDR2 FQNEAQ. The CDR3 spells CASTPGRGPSGANVLTF. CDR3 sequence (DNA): TGTGCCAGCACTCCGGGCAGGGGGCCTTCTGGGGCCAACGTCCTGACTTTC.

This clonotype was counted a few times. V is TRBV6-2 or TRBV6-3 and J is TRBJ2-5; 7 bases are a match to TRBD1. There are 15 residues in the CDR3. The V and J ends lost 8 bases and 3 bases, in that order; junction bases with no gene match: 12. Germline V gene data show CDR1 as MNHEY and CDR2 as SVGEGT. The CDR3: CASGFQTGLKETQYF. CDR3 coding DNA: TGTGCCAGCGGATTCCAGACAGGGCTAAAAGAGACCCAGTACTTC.

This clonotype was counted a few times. CDR3 sequence: CASSLHREFTGELFF. The CDR3 DNA follows: TGTGCCAGCAGCTTGCACAGGGAGTTTACCGGGGAGCTGTTTTTT. The genes are TRBV5-6 and TRBJ2-2, with D possibly TRBD1 on 6 matching bases. V shed 1 base and J shed 5 bases, with 12 bases lying between them. CDR3 length equals 15 residues. The germline V gene encodes CDR1 SGHDT and CDR2 YYEEEE.

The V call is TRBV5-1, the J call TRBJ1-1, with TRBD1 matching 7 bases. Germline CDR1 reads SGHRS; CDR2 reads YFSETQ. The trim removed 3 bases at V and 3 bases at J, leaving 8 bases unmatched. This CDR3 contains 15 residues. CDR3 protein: CASSSDRARDTEAFF. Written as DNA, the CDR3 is TGCGCCAGCAGCTCTGACAGGGCGAGGGACACTGAAGCTTTCTTT. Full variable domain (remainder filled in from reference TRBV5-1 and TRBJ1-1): KAGVTQTPRYLIKTRGQQVTLSCSPISGHRSVSWYQQTPGQGLQFLFEYFSETQRNKGNFPGRFSGRQFSNSRSEMNVSTLELGDSALYLCASSSDRARDTEAFFGQGTRLTVV.

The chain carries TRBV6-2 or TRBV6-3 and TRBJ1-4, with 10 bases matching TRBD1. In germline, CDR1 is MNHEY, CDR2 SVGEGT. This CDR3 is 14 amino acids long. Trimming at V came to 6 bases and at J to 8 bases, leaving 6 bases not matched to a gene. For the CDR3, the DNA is TGTGCCAGCAGCCCGACAGGGGGCCACGAAAAACTGTTTTTT. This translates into CASSPTGGHEKLFF.

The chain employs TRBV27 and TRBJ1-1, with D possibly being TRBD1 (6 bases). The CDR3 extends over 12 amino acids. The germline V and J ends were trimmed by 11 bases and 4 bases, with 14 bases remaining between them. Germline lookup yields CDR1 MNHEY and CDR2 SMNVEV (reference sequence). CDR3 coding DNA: TGTGCCTGCATAGGGGGGTTCACTGAAGCTTTCTTT. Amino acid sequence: CACIGGFTEAFF.

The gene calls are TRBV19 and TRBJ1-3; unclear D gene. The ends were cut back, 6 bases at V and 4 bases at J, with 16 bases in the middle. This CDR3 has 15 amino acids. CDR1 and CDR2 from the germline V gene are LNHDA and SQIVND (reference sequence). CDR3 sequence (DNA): TGTGCCAGTAGGCTGCTGGGAGTAGCAGGAAACACCATATATTTT. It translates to CASRLLGVAGNTIYF. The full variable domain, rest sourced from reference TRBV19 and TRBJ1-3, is DGGITQSPKYLFRKEGQNVTLSCEQNLNHDAMYWYRQDPGQGLRLIYYSQIVNDFQKGDIAEGYSVSREKKESFPLTVTSAQKNPTAFYLCASRLLGVAGNTIYFGEGSWLTVV.

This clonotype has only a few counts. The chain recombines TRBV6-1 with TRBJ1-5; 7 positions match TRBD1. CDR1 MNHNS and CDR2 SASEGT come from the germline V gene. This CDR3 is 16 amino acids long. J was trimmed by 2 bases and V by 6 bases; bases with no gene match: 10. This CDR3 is CASRALPTGGNQPQHF. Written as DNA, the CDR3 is TGTGCCAGCAGAGCTCTACCCACAGGGGGCAATCAGCCCCAGCATTTT.

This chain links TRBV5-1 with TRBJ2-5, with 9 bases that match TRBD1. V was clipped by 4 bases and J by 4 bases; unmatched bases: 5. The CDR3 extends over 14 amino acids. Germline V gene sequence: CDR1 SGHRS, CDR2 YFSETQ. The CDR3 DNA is TGCGCCAGCAGCCGTACAGGGGGCTCAGAGACCCAGTACTTC. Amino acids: CASSRTGGSETQYF.

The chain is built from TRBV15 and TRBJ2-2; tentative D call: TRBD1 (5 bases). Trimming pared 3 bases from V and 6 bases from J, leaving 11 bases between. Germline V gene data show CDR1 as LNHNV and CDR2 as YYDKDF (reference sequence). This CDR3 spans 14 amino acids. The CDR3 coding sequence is TGTGCCACCAGCAGTGATAGACAGTCCGGGGAGCTGTTTTTT. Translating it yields CATSSDRQSGELFF.

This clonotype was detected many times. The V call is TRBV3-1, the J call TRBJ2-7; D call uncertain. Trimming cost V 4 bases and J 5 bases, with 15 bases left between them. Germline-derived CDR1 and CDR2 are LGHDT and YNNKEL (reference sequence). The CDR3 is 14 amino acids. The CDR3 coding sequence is TGTGCCAGCAGCCCCGGTCCCCCCCTCGACGAGCAGTACTTC. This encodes CASSPGPPLDEQYF.

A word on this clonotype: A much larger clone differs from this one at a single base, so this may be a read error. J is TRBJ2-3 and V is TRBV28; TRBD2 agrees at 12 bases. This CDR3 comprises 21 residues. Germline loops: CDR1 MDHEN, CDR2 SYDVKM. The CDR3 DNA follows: TGTGCCAGCAGTTTACGCCAGGGCTGGGCTAGCGGGGGGGGAAGCACAAATACGCAGTATTTT. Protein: CASSLRQGWASGGGSTNTQYF. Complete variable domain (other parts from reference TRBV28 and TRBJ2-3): DVKVTQSSRYLVKRTGEKVFLECVQDMDHENMFWYRQDPGLGLRLIYFSYDVKMKEKGDIPEGYSVSREKKERFSLILESASTNQTSMYLCASSLRQGWASGGGSTNTQYFGPGTRLTVL.

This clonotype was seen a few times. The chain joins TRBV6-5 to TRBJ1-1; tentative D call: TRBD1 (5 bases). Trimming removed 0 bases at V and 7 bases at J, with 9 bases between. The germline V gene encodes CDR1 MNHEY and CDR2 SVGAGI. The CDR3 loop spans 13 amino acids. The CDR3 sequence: CASSYSGPDEAFF. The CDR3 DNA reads TGTGCCAGCAGTTACTCGGGACCCGATGAAGCTTTCTTT.

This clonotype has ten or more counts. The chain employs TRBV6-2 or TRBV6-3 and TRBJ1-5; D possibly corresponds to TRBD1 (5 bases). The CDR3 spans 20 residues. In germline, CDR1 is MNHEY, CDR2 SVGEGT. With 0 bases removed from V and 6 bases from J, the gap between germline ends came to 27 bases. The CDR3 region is CASSYSGGELGRSLSQPQHF. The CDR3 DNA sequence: TGTGCCAGCAGTTACTCGGGGGGTGAGTTGGGCCGTAGCCTCTCTCAGCCCCAGCATTTT.

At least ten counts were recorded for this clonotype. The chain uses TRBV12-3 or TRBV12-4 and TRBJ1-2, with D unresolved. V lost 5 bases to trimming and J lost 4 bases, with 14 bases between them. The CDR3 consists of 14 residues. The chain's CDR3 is CASSPGRTIYGYTF. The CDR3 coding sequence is TGTGCCAGCAGTCCGGGGAGGACCATCTATGGCTACACCTTC.

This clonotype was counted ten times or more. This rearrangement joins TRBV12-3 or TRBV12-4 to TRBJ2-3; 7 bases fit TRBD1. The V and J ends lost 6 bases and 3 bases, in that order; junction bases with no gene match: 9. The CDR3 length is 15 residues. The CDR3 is CASSHARGRTDTQYF. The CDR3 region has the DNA TGTGCCAGCAGCCACGCAAGGGGGCGGACAGATACGCAGTATTTT.

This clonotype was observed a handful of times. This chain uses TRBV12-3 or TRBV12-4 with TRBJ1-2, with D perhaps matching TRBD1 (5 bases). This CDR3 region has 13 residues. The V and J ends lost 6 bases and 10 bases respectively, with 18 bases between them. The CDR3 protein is CASRTTRGGDYTF. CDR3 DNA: TGTGCCAGCAGAACAACCCGGGGGGGGGACTACACCTTC.

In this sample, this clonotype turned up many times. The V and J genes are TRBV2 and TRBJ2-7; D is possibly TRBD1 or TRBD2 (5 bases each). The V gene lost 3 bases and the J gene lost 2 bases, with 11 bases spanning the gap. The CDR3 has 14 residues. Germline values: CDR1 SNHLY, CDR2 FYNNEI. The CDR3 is CASSDRDGPYEQYF. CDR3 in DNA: TGTGCCAGCAGTGACCGGGACGGGCCCTACGAGCAGTACTTC.